These 19 T cell receptor beta chains were sequenced from one sample in a study of vaccination effects on CD4 cells after COVID-19. These receptors have no identified antigens. The table came from immunoSEQ multiplex PCR; TCRdb's copy has only in-frame clones and leaves some out. The table includes 75,000 to 100,000 clones, around 77% detected once. Antigen-specific CD4+ T cells expanded by the ViraFEST assay with viral peptide pools were then sequenced. Culture lasted about ten days before CD4+ T cell isolation. As their vaccination, participants received two doses of either BNT162b2 or mRNA-1273. The input for sequencing was CD4+ T cells from PBMCs cultured with HCoV-OC43 spike peptides, taken after COVID-19 vaccination. The subset is: HCoV-OC43 spike overlapping peptide pool stimulation. These receptors were obtained from a human donor who received a COVID-19 vaccine.

This clone turned up a few times. V usage is TRBV18 and J usage is TRBJ1-6; 9 nucleotides align to TRBD1. Germline lookup yields CDR1 KGHSH and CDR2 LQKENI. This CDR3 contains 14 residues. Trimming took 3 bases from V and 10 from J; bases not matched to a gene: 4. As DNA, the CDR3 is TGTGCCAGCTCACCGACAGGGGGAGGATCACCCCTCCACTTT. Translation: CASSPTGGGSPLHF.

The V call is TRBV19, the J call TRBJ2-2; the D call may be TRBD1 or TRBD2 (5 bases each). Trimming shortened V by 6 bases and J by 7 bases, and 18 bases separated the two germline ends. Per germline, CDR1 LNHDA and CDR2 SQIVND (reference sequence). The CDR3 sequence is 15 residues long. CDR3 nucleotides: TGTGCCAGTAGCTCCGGGACCCGGGATTTCGGGGAGCTGTTTTTT. Amino acid sequence: CASSSGTRDFGELFF.

The gene calls are TRBV7-9 and TRBJ1-1; D gene uncertain. Germline V lookup: CDR1 SEHNR, CDR2 FQNEAQ (reference sequence). Deletions cut 5 bases from V and 1 base from J, with 8 bases between. The CDR3 extends over 13 amino acids. The CDR3 sequence: CASSATANTEAFF. The CDR3, as DNA: TGTGCCAGCAGCGCAACAGCGAACACTGAAGCTTTCTTT.

The rearrangement joins TRBV5-1 to TRBJ2-1, with TRBD2 matching over 8 bases. Trimming took 4 bases from V and 6 from J; bases not matched to a gene: 6. CDR3 length equals 14 residues. Looked up from germline, CDR1 is SGHRS and CDR2 is YFSETQ. The DNA of the CDR3 is TGCGCCAGCAGCGCGGGGGGTTCGTCCAATGAGCAGTTCTTC. It translates to CASSAGGSSNEQFF.

The chain combines TRBV21-1 with TRBJ1-1; the D call of TRBD1 is as the table states it, not checked on the DNA. TRBV21-1 is labeled a pseudogene. The CDR3 is made up of 14 amino acids. The DNA for the CDR3 is TGTGCCAGCAGGGGGACAGGGGGGAACACTGAAGCTTTCTTT. This codes for CASRGTGGNTEAFF.

The chain is built from TRBV2 and TRBJ2-2, with D possibly being TRBD1 or TRBD2 (5 bases each). Trimming took 4 bases from V and 0 from J, leaving 9 bases between them. Germline assignment: CDR1 SNHLY and CDR2 FYNNEI. The CDR3 covers 15 residues. CDR3 protein: CASSGGRANTGELFF. For the CDR3, the DNA is TGTGCCAGCAGTGGGGGACGAGCGAACACCGGGGAGCTGTTTTTT.

The chain carries TRBV5-1 and TRBJ2-1; 12 bases are shared with TRBD2. The CDR3 is 14 amino acids. The V and J ends lost 0 bases and 9 bases, in that order; junction bases with no gene match: 1. In germline, CDR1 is SGHRS, CDR2 YFSETQ. Written as DNA, the CDR3 is TGCGCCAGCAGCTTGGAACTAGCGGGGGGTGAGCAGTTCTTC. Translation: CASSLELAGGEQFF.

This clone has only a few counts. The chain joins TRBV4-1 to TRBJ1-2; D call uncertain. Germline-derived CDR1 and CDR2 are MGHRA and YSYEKL. Trimming removed 1 base from V and 5 bases from J, with 11 bases in between. This CDR3 is 14 amino acids long. CDR3 loop: CASSQAQGPYGYTF. The CDR3 nucleotides read TGCGCCAGCAGCCAAGCACAAGGGCCTTATGGCTACACCTTC.

CDR3 nucleotides: TGTGCCAGCTCACGCCTGGGAACTAATGAAAAACTGTTTTTT. As protein: CASSRLGTNEKLFF. This chain links TRBV18 with TRBJ1-4; D ambiguous. Germline V gene lookup returns CDR1 KGHSH and CDR2 LQKENI. The CDR3 contains 14 residues. V was cut by 4 bases and J by 1 base, with 7 bases left in between.

V usage is TRBV6-6 and J usage is TRBJ2-7; D possibly corresponds to TRBD2 (7 bases). The germline CDR1 and CDR2 sequences are MNHNY and SVGAGI (reference sequence). Trimming pared 5 bases from V and 9 bases from J, leaving 14 bases between. The CDR3 contains 12 residues. The CDR3 sequence: CASSRQGGGQYV. CDR3 DNA: TGTGCCAGCAGTCGTCAGGGAGGGGGGCAGTACGTC.

This clone has only a few counts. The CDR3 region has the DNA TGTGCCAGCAGCTTGGCAACGACTAGCGGGGGAAACACCGGGGAGCTGTTTTTT. Translation: CASSLATTSGGNTGELFF. This chain joins TRBV5-4 and TRBJ2-2; TRBD2 matches 12 bases. V lost 0 bases, J lost 2 bases, and 5 bases stayed unmatched. Per germline, CDR1 SGHNT and CDR2 YYREEE (reference sequence). The CDR3 totals 18 residues.

The chain is built from TRBV2 and TRBJ1-5; unclear D gene. CDR1 and CDR2 (germline): SNHLY, FYNNEI. This CDR3 is built from 15 residues. With 4 bases removed from V and 1 base from J, the gap between germline ends came to 11 bases. CDR3 residues: CASSGAVGSNQPQHF. The CDR3 nucleotides read TGTGCCAGCAGTGGTGCGGTGGGGAGCAATCAGCCCCAGCATTTT.

This chain uses TRBV6-4 with TRBJ2-1; D gene uncertain. CDR1 and CDR2 from the germline V gene are MRHNA and SNTAGT. The CDR3 length is 15 residues. With 3 bases removed from V and 4 bases from J, the gap between germline ends came to 13 bases. The CDR3 DNA reads TGTGCCAGCAGTGATCGGTCTAGTGGATACAATGAGCAGTTCTTC. Translating gives CASSDRSSGYNEQFF.

The rearrangement joins TRBV29-1 to TRBJ2-7, with a tentative D call TRBD2 (5 bases). CDR3 length: 15 amino acids. Between the trimmed V and J ends, which lost 4 bases and 0 bases, there was a span of 16 bases. Looked up from germline, CDR1 is SQVTM and CDR2 is ANQGSEA. CDR3 sequence: CSVVSLTGSSYEQYV. CDR3 nucleotides: TGCAGCGTTGTAAGCCTTACGGGAAGCTCCTACGAGCAGTACGTC.

The chain recombines TRBV5-1 with TRBJ1-4; D is unclear. Per the germline V gene, CDR1 is SGHRS and CDR2 is YFSETQ. V was pared by 4 bases and J by 6 bases, with 16 bases between. CDR3 length: 15 residues. The DNA for the CDR3 is TGCGCCAGCAGCCGTACACCAGAAGAGTATGAAAAACTGTTTTTT. Its protein is CASSRTPEEYEKLFF.

The chain links TRBV6-2 or TRBV6-3 to TRBJ1-5; no clear D. Germline V gene data show CDR1 as MNHEY and CDR2 as SVGEGT. The V and J ends lost 0 bases and 2 bases respectively, with 8 bases between them. This CDR3 contains 15 residues. The CDR3 spells CASSYSTLGNQPQHF. The CDR3 DNA reads as TGTGCCAGCAGTTACTCGACCCTAGGCAATCAGCCCCAGCATTTT.

J is TRBJ2-7 and V is TRBV5-1, with D tentatively TRBD1 (6 bases). CDR1 and CDR2 from the germline V gene are SGHRS and YFSETQ. Trimming took 2 bases from V and 4 from J, leaving 13 bases between them. The CDR3 is 14 residues long. CDR3 coding DNA: TGCGCCAGCAGCTTTAGGACAGCCTGGTACGAGCAGTACGTC. It is translated as CASSFRTAWYEQYV.

The chain links TRBV7-9 to TRBJ2-2, with 12 bases matching TRBD2. This CDR3 has 17 amino acids. CDR1 and CDR2 from the germline V gene are SEHNR and FQNEAQ (reference sequence). Trimming cost V 5 bases and J 7 bases; bases outside gene matches: 11. DNA of the CDR3: TGTGCCAGCAGCCCCGGACTAGCGGGGACCCCGGGCGGGGAGCTGTTTTTT. Its translation is CASSPGLAGTPGGELFF.

In DNA, the CDR3 is TGTGCCAGCAGTTACTCGAATCCGACAGGGTATGGCTACACCTTC. This codes for CASSYSNPTGYGYTF. The rearrangement links TRBV6-5 to TRBJ1-2; TRBD1 matches 7 bases. In germline, CDR1 is MNHEY, CDR2 SVGAGI. This CDR3 region has 15 residues. J was trimmed by 5 bases and V by 0 bases; bases with no gene match: 6.